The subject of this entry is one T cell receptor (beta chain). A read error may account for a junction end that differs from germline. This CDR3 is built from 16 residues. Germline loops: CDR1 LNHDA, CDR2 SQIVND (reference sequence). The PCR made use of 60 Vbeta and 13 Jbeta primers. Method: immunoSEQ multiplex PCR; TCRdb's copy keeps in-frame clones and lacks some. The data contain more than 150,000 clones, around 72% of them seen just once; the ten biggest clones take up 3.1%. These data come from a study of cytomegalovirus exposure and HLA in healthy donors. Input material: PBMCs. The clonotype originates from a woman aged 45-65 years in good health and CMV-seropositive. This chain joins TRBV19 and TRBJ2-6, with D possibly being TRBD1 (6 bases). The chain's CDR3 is CASSTDRNPGANGLTF. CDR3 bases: TGTGCCAGTAGTACCGACAGGAACCCTGGGGCCAACGGCCTGACTTTC. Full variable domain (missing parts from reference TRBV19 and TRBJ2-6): DGGITQSPKYLFRKEGQNVTLSCEQNLNHDAMYWYRQDPGQGLRLIYYSQIVNDFQKGDIAEGYSVSREKKESFPLTVTSAQKNPTAFYLCASSTDRNPGANGLTFGAGSRLTVL.